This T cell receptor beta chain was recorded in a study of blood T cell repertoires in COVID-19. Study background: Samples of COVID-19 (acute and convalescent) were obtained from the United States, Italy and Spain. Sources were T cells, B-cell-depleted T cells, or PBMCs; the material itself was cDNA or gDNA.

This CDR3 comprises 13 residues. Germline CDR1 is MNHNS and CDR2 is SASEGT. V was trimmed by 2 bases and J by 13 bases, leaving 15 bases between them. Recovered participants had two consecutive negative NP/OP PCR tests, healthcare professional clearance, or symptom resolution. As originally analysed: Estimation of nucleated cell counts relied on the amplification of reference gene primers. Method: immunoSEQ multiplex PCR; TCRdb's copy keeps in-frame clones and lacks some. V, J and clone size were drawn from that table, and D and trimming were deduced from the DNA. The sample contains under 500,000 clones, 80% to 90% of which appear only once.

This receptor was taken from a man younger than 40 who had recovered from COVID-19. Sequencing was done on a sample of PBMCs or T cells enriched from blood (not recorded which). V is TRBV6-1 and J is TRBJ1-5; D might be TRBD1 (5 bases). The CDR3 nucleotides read TGTGCCAGCAGTGAATACCCCCAGGGTTTACAGCATTTT. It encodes CASSEYPQGLQHF.